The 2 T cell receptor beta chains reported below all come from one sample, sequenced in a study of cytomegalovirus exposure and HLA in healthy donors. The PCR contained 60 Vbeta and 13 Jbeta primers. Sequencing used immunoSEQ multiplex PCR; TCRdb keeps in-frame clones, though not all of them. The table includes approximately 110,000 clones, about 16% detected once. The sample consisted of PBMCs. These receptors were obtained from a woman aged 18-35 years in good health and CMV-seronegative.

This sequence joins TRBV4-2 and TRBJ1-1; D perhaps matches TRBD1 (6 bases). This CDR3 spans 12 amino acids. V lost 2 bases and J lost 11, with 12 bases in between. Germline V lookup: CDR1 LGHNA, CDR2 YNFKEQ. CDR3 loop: CASSQNRERAFF. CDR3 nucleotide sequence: TGTGCCAGCAGCCAAAACAGGGAGAGGGCTTTCTTT.

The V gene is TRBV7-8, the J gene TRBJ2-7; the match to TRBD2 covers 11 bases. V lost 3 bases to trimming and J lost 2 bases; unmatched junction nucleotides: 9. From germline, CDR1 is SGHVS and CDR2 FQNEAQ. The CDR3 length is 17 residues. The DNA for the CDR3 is TGTGCCAGCAGCTTCGGAGGAACGGGACTAGCGGCCTACGAGCAGTACTTC. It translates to CASSFGGTGLAAYEQYF.